Each of the 28 T cell receptor beta chains below was sequenced from the same sample in a study of cytomegalovirus exposure and HLA in healthy donors. The PCR employed 60 Vbeta primers together with 13 Jbeta primers. The assay was immunoSEQ multiplex PCR, and TCRdb's table has in-frame clones only and misses some. The sample has 100,000 or so clones, more than 60% seen once. The sample taken for sequencing was PBMCs. These receptors came from a woman in her thirties or forties in good health and CMV-seropositive.

The chain combines TRBV5-1 with TRBJ2-1, with 9 bases that match TRBD1. The germline gives CDR1 SGHRS, CDR2 YFSETQ. V was pared by 0 bases and J by 8 bases, with 9 bases of the junction left unmatched. The CDR3 runs to 16 residues. The CDR3 protein is CASSLAGQGTGDEQFF. CDR3 in DNA: TGCGCCAGCAGCTTGGCGGGACAGGGAACTGGTGATGAGCAGTTCTTC.

The chain has TRBV5-1 and TRBJ2-7; 8 bases fit TRBD1. V dropped 4 bases and J dropped 2; count of bases not matched to a gene: 11. This CDR3 contains 16 residues. The germline CDR1 and CDR2 sequences are SGHRS and YFSETQ. The CDR3 bases are TGCGCCAGCAGCGTGCGGGAACAGGGGGGAGCCTACGAGCAGTACTTC. This codes for CASSVREQGGAYEQYF.

This clone was recorded only once. CDR3 loop: CASSPSGFNQPQHF. Written as DNA, the CDR3 is TGTGCCAGCAGTCCGTCAGGGTTCAATCAGCCCCAGCATTTT. The chain carries TRBV6-5 and TRBJ1-5, with a tentative D call TRBD1 (5 bases). CDR1 MNHEY and CDR2 SVGAGI come from the germline V gene. The length of the CDR3 is 14 residues. Trimming removed 5 bases from V and 3 bases from J, with 11 bases in between.

The rearrangement joins TRBV2 to TRBJ1-1, with 8 bases lining up with TRBD1. Germline V gene data show CDR1 as SNHLY and CDR2 as FYNNEI. V shed 10 bases and J 4 bases; nucleotides not matched to a gene: 8. The CDR3 is 13 residues long. CDR3 sequence reads: CATTGGPRTEAFF. CDR3 nucleotides: TGTGCCACCACAGGGGGGCCGCGCACTGAAGCTTTCTTT.

The rearrangement uses TRBV14 and TRBJ2-7; possibly TRBD1 for D (6 bases). Germline V gives CDR1 SGHDN, CDR2 FVKESK. CDR3 length: 13 amino acids. V was cut by 1 base and J by 12 bases, with 16 bases left in between. As DNA, the CDR3 is TGTGCCAGCAGCCAAGTTACAGGGCCCGTCCGGTACTTC. This encodes CASSQVTGPVRYF.

Concerning this clone: The junction shows a germline mismatch at one end, possibly a read error. The chain recombines TRBV5-8 with TRBJ2-2; unclear D gene. CDR1 is SGHTS, CDR2 YDEGEE, per germline. The length of the CDR3 is 15 residues. This chain's CDR3 is CASSLALMNTGELFF. The CDR3 DNA reads TGTGCCAGCAGTTTGGCACTTATGAACACCGGGGAGCTGTTTTTT.

V is TRBV4-3 and J is TRBJ1-2; 8 bases agree with TRBD1. Germline loops: CDR1 LGHNA, CDR2 YSLEER. Trimming cost V 2 bases and J 5 bases; bases outside gene matches: 7. The CDR3 consists of 15 residues. The CDR3 region has the DNA TGCGCCAGCAGCCAACTAGGACAGGGCATTTATGGCTACACCTTC. This sequence encodes CASSQLGQGIYGYTF.

This clone has just a few counts. The gene calls are TRBV5-5 and TRBJ2-5, with 9 positions matching TRBD2. The CDR3 has 15 amino acids. Germline CDR1 SGHKS, CDR2 YYEKEE (reference sequence). The V and J ends lost 4 bases and 2 bases, in that order; junction bases with no gene match: 6. The CDR3 DNA is TGTGCCAGCAGCCCGACTAGCGGCGGTCAAGAGACCCAGTACTTC. Translated: CASSPTSGGQETQYF.

The chain recombines TRBV11-2 with TRBJ1-2; 8 bases match TRBD1. CDR3 length: 15 amino acids. The J segment lost 2 bases and the V segment lost 4 bases, leaving 6 bases of the junction unmatched. Germline CDR1 reads SGHAT; CDR2 reads FQNNGV. The CDR3 DNA is TGTGCCAGCAGCTCCACAGGGGGAAAGAACTATGGCTACACCTTC. It codes for CASSSTGGKNYGYTF.

This chain joins TRBV7-2 and TRBJ1-6; D call uncertain. Per germline, CDR1 SGHTA and CDR2 FQGNSA. The CDR3 spans 14 residues. V dropped 1 base and J dropped 9 bases, with 10 bases sitting between them. CDR3 region: CASSLGGGFSPLHF. The CDR3 bases are TGTGCCAGCAGCTTAGGTGGAGGGTTTTCACCCCTCCACTTT.

This clone was seen a handful of times. This sequence joins TRBV18 and TRBJ1-4; 9 positions agree with TRBD1. This CDR3 has 15 residues. With V trimmed by 6 bases and J by 3 bases, 5 bases remained unmatched. Germline V gives CDR1 KGHSH, CDR2 LQKENI. CDR3 bases: TGTGCCAGCTCCCGAACAGGGGGCCCTAATGAAAAACTGTTTTTT. Translated: CASSRTGGPNEKLFF.

The V gene is TRBV7-6, the J gene TRBJ2-1; possible D gene TRBD2, 6 bases. CDR3 length: 15 residues. Per germline, CDR1 SGHVS and CDR2 FNYEAQ. V gave up 4 bases and J gave up 7 bases, with 17 bases separating them. In DNA, the CDR3 is TGTGCCAGCAGCTCAAGGACTACGCCCGCTAATGAGCAGTTCTTC. This sequence encodes CASSSRTTPANEQFF.

This chain connects TRBV2 to TRBJ1-1, with TRBD1 identical over 7 bases. This CDR3 has 12 residues. Trimming removed 5 bases from V and 12 bases from J; junction bases left unmatched: 9. Per the germline V gene, CDR1 is SNHLY and CDR2 is FYNNEI. CDR3 region: CASSIHTGVPFF. The CDR3 bases are TGTGCCAGCAGTATACACACAGGGGTCCCTTTCTTT.

The gene calls are TRBV9 and TRBJ1-2, with no clear D. The CDR3 consists of 14 residues. Trimming shortened V by 4 bases and J by 2 bases, and 12 bases separated the two germline ends. Germline V gene lookup returns CDR1 SGDLS and CDR2 YYNGEE. CDR3 DNA sequence: TGTGCCAGCAGCCCCCGAGGAGGGAACTATGGCTACACCTTC. This sequence encodes CASSPRGGNYGYTF.

The V gene is TRBV13, the J gene TRBJ1-2, with D uncertain. The germline V gene encodes CDR1 PRHDT and CDR2 FYEKMQ (reference sequence). This CDR3 is 14 amino acids long. V was clipped by 5 bases and J by 5 bases, with 15 bases between them. The CDR3 coding sequence is TGTGCCAGCAGCGGGCAGCCAGGCCGATATGGCTACACCTTC. This translates into CASSGQPGRYGYTF.

V gene TRBV15 combines with J gene TRBJ2-1; 8 bases match TRBD2. The CDR3 is made up of 15 amino acids. The junction had 10 bases not matched to a gene; V was cut back by 4 bases and J by 8 bases. Germline CDR1 reads LNHNV; CDR2 reads YYDKDF (reference sequence). The CDR3 region is CATSTARIAGHEQFF. CDR3 in DNA: TGTGCCACCAGCACCGCTCGAATAGCGGGACATGAGCAGTTCTTC. The full variable domain, with the rest looked up from reference TRBV15 and TRBJ2-1, is DAMVIQNPRYQVTQFGKPVTLSCSQTLNHNVMYWYQQKSSQAPKLLFHYYDKDFNNEADTPDNFQSRRPNTSFCFLDIRSPGLGDTAMYLCATSTARIAGHEQFFGPGTRLTVL.

The V gene is TRBV5-5, the J gene TRBJ2-7; D remains ambiguous. Germline values: CDR1 SGHKS, CDR2 YYEKEE (reference sequence). V lost 3 bases and J 6 bases, leaving 10 bases between the germline ends. This CDR3 contains 12 residues. The CDR3 protein is CASSCPSVEQYF. The DNA of the CDR3 is TGTGCCAGCAGCTGCCCATCAGTCGAGCAGTACTTC.

The CDR3: CASRPRQGAISYNSPLHF. For the CDR3, the DNA is TGTGCCAGTAGGCCACGGCAGGGGGCAATATCCTATAATTCACCCCTCCACTTT. This chain uses TRBV19 with TRBJ1-6; 8 bases agree with TRBD1. CDR1 and CDR2 (germline): LNHDA, SQIVND (reference sequence). Germline trimming cut 6 bases from V and 1 base from J; bases unmatched to any gene: 11. There are 18 residues in the CDR3.

A few counts support this clone. The chain links TRBV5-1 to TRBJ1-6; maybe TRBD1 (6 bases). V gave up 3 bases and J gave up 4 bases, with 14 bases separating them. The germline CDR1 and CDR2 sequences are SGHRS and YFSETQ. The CDR3 contains 16 residues. The CDR3 region is CASSSTDRFYNSPLHF. The CDR3 DNA is TGCGCCAGCAGCTCAACGGACAGATTTTATAATTCACCCCTCCACTTT.

V and J are TRBV19 and TRBJ1-2; D remains ambiguous. This CDR3 is 13 amino acids long. Trimming removed 3 bases at V and 4 bases at J, with 9 bases between. The germline V gene encodes CDR1 LNHDA and CDR2 SQIVND (reference sequence). The CDR3 DNA follows: TGTGCCAGTAGTATGTCAGATTCCTATGGCTACACCTTC. The encoded protein is CASSMSDSYGYTF.

In this sample, this clone turned up once. The chain employs TRBV9 and TRBJ2-5; 15 nucleotides line up with TRBD2. Per the germline V gene, CDR1 is SGDLS and CDR2 is YYNGEE. Trimming cost V 0 bases and J 3 bases; bases outside gene matches: 6. The CDR3 covers 18 residues. The CDR3 sequence is CASSVEWTSGRDEETQYF. CDR3 nucleotides: TGTGCCAGCAGCGTAGAGTGGACTAGCGGGAGGGATGAAGAGACCCAGTACTTC.

This chain links TRBV4-1 with TRBJ2-5, with TRBD1 identical over 8 bases. The J call could be wrong; TRBJ2-7 is a better fit for the DNA end. The CDR3 is made up of 13 amino acids. CDR1 and CDR2 from the germline V gene are MGHRA and YSYEKL. DNA for the CDR3: TGCGCCAGCAGGGGGACAGGACGCTACGAGCAGTACTTC. Translating it yields CASRGTGRYEQYF.

The chain carries TRBV7-8 and TRBJ2-7, with D unresolved. This CDR3 contains 15 residues. Between the trimmed V and J ends, which lost 0 bases and 6 bases, there was a span of 15 bases. The germline V gene has CDR1 SGHVS and CDR2 FQNEAQ. CDR3 nucleotide sequence: TGTGCCAGCAGCTTAGCGCTTATTCGCAGTCGCGAGCAGTACTTC. Amino acid sequence: CASSLALIRSREQYF.

The genes are TRBV6-4 and TRBJ2-3, with 8 bases matching TRBD2. The CDR3 length is 16 residues. The germline gives CDR1 MRHNA, CDR2 SNTAGT. Trimming cost V 6 bases and J 5 bases; bases outside gene matches: 13. CDR3 residues: CASSRAGGAGVDTQYF. CDR3 bases: TGTGCCAGCAGCCGCGCCGGGGGGGCCGGGGTAGATACGCAGTATTTT.

The table lists this clone with a few counts. The chain carries TRBV6-1 and TRBJ1-1; TRBD1 is a possible D gene (5 bases). Trimming took off 2 bases at V and 2 bases at J, with 18 bases between the two ends. CDR3 size: 17 residues. Germline CDR1 is MNHNS and CDR2 is SASEGT. CDR3 loop: CASSESLLGLSNTEAFF. Written as DNA, the CDR3 is TGTGCCAGCAGTGAATCGCTATTGGGACTTTCCAACACTGAAGCTTTCTTT.

This clone was seen a handful of times. This chain joins TRBV9 and TRBJ1-1, with a tentative D call TRBD1 (6 bases). The length of the CDR3 is 14 residues. Germline values: CDR1 SGDLS, CDR2 YYNGEE. The V and J ends lost 5 bases and 1 base respectively, with 12 bases between them. CDR3 amino acids: CASSTMTGNTEAFF. CDR3 coding DNA: TGTGCCAGCAGTACAATGACAGGGAACACTGAAGCTTTCTTT.

This sequence joins TRBV27 and TRBJ2-5; D perhaps matches TRBD1 (6 bases). The J call may be incorrect, as the DNA end agrees better with TRBJ2-7. From germline, CDR1 is MNHEY and CDR2 SMNVEV (reference sequence). There are 16 residues in the CDR3. CDR3 protein: CASSLGPPGHLYEQYF. Here the CDR3 DNA reads TGTGCCAGCAGTTTGGGGCCCCCGGGACACCTATACGAGCAGTACTTC.

A single count supports this clone. V is TRBV2 and J is TRBJ2-4; TRBD2 is a possible D gene (5 bases). Germline V gene sequence: CDR1 SNHLY, CDR2 FYNNEI. V shed 7 bases and J shed 3 bases, with 7 bases lying between them. This CDR3 contains 12 residues. The CDR3 protein is CASKADKNIQYF. The CDR3 coding sequence is TGTGCCAGCAAAGCGGACAAAAACATTCAGTACTTC.